The next 26 T cell receptor beta chains were all read from a single sample in a study of blood T cell repertoires in COVID-19. Produced via immunoSEQ multiplex PCR; TCRdb's table is partial and in-frame only. This sample has about 410,000 clones, with over 75% found just once. The sequenced material came from peripheral blood. The receptors derive from a woman aged 40 to 55 with COVID-19, enrolled during active disease.

V and J are TRBV3-1 (or the pseudogene TRBV3-2) and TRBJ2-7; 10 nucleotides align to TRBD2. V trimming: 4 bases; J trimming: 4 bases; junction bases outside the gene matches: 10. Germline V gene data show CDR1 as LGHDT and CDR2 as YNNKEL (reference sequence). This CDR3 is built from 16 residues. The CDR3 DNA reads as TGTGCCAGCAGCCGGAATCAGCGGGAGGGCAGGTACGAGCAGTACTTC. Protein product: CASSRNQREGRYEQYF.

This chain joins TRBV6-5 and TRBJ2-7; 7 bases agree with TRBD1. The CDR3 totals 14 residues. Germline CDR1 is MNHEY and CDR2 is SVGAGI. V was pared by 6 bases and J by 2 bases, with 7 bases of the junction left unmatched. DNA of the CDR3: TGTGCCAGCAGCCGCAAGGGACAGACCTACGAGCAGTACTTC. Its translation is CASSRKGQTYEQYF.

The sample holds one count of this clone. Here the CDR3 reads CATSRDRRGQETQYF. CDR3 sequence (DNA): TGTGCCACCAGCAGGGACAGGAGAGGCCAAGAGACCCAGTACTTC. The rearrangement joins TRBV15 to TRBJ2-5, with TRBD1 matching over 7 bases. The CDR3 runs 15 residues. The junction had 5 bases not matched to a gene; V was cut back by 3 bases and J by 1 base. Germline CDR1 and CDR2: LNHNV and YYDKDF (reference sequence).

The chain is built from TRBV6-5 and TRBJ1-1, with D tentatively TRBD1 (5 bases). There are 15 residues in the CDR3. CDR1 is MNHEY, CDR2 SVGAGI, per germline. V was shortened by 3 bases and J by 4 bases, with 15 bases between the two germline ends. DNA of the CDR3: TGTGCCAGCAGTTATGAGGGAGGGGTGAGCACTGAAGCTTTCTTT. This encodes CASSYEGGVSTEAFF.

The J gene is TRBJ1-2, the V gene TRBV6-5, with 9 nucleotides matching TRBD1. After removal of 0 bases from V and 5 bases from J, the junction contained 7 bases not matched to a gene. CDR1 is MNHEY, CDR2 SVGAGI, per germline. This CDR3 contains 16 residues. CDR3 loop: CASSYSSDRGRYGYTF. In nucleotides, the CDR3 is TGTGCCAGCAGTTACTCGTCGGACAGGGGTCGTTATGGCTACACCTTC.

V gene TRBV28 combines with J gene TRBJ1-2; 8 nucleotides line up with TRBD1. In germline, CDR1 is MDHEN, CDR2 SYDVKM. This CDR3 spans 15 amino acids. V lost 4 bases, J lost 7 bases, and 11 bases stayed unmatched. Here the CDR3 DNA reads TGTGCCAGCAGTTCCGGACAGGGAGCGGGTTTTGGCTACACCTTC. It yields the protein CASSSGQGAGFGYTF.

The chain has TRBV28 and TRBJ2-7, with 7 bases matching TRBD1. This CDR3 has 15 amino acids. V lost 4 bases to trimming and J lost 5 bases; unmatched junction nucleotides: 11. CDR1 is MDHEN and CDR2 is SYDVKM in the germline V gene. The CDR3 here is CASSSYDRDGHEQYF. Here the CDR3 DNA reads TGTGCCAGCAGTTCCTACGACAGGGATGGCCACGAGCAGTACTTC.

The chain recombines TRBV6-2 or TRBV6-3 with TRBJ1-1; D call uncertain. Germline CDR1 and CDR2: MNHEY and SVGEGT. V shed 2 bases and J shed 7 bases, with 11 bases lying between them. This CDR3 has 13 residues. The CDR3 reads CASSYVTNVEAFF. The CDR3 region has the DNA TGTGCCAGCAGTTACGTAACAAATGTTGAAGCTTTCTTT.

The chain has TRBV2 and TRBJ2-1; 8 bases line up with TRBD1. Unmatched junction bases numbered 15, after V lost 7 bases and J lost 4 bases. The CDR3 is 17 residues long. The germline V gene encodes CDR1 SNHLY and CDR2 FYNNEI. The CDR3 protein is CASKAKSGTGEYNEQFF. The CDR3 DNA is TGTGCCAGCAAAGCCAAGTCGGGGACAGGAGAGTACAATGAGCAGTTCTTC.

This chain links TRBV18 with TRBJ2-7; tentative D call: TRBD1 (6 bases). The length of the CDR3 is 14 residues. Trimming pared 6 bases from V and 0 bases from J, leaving 12 bases between. The germline V gene encodes CDR1 KGHSH and CDR2 LQKENI. The CDR3 protein is CASSPGQLSYEQYF. The CDR3 coding sequence is TGTGCCAGCTCTCCCGGACAGCTCTCCTACGAGCAGTACTTC.

The J gene is TRBJ1-1, the V gene TRBV15, with D possibly matching TRBD1 (5 bases). In germline, CDR1 is LNHNV, CDR2 YYDKDF (reference sequence). The ends were cut back, 1 base at V and 4 bases at J, with 13 bases in the middle. The CDR3 covers 15 residues. CDR3 loop: CATSRAGGAGTEAFF. CDR3 nucleotide sequence: TGTGCCACCAGCAGAGCGGGAGGGGCGGGCACTGAAGCTTTCTTT.

This clone has only one observation. V is TRBV7-8 and J is TRBJ2-3; 12 bases are shared with TRBD2. There are 17 residues in the CDR3. V lost 5 bases, J lost 6 bases, and 12 bases stayed unmatched. Germline lookup yields CDR1 SGHVS and CDR2 FQNEAQ. CDR3 sequence: CASSHTLAGGPEDTQYF. The CDR3 nucleotides are TGTGCCAGCAGCCATACCCTAGCGGGAGGGCCAGAGGATACGCAGTATTTT.

V gene TRBV28 combines with J gene TRBJ2-5, with 7 bases fitting TRBD1. The CDR3 covers 15 residues. CDR1 and CDR2 (germline): MDHEN, SYDVKM. The trim removed 6 bases at V and 1 base at J, leaving 8 bases unmatched. DNA of the CDR3: TGTGCCAGCAGCTTGGCGGCAGGGGGCCAAGAGACCCAGTACTTC. Translated, it gives CASSLAAGGQETQYF.

This clone was observed once. The J gene is TRBJ1-5, the V gene TRBV12-5, with TRBD1 as a possible D gene (5 bases). Trimming removed 6 bases at V and 6 bases at J, with 6 bases between. Looked up from germline, CDR1 is LGHNT and CDR2 is FRNRAP. This CDR3 is 11 amino acids long. CDR3 sequence (DNA): TGTGCTAGTGGGCAGGGTCAGCCCCAGCATTTT. It encodes CASGQGQPQHF.

The J gene is TRBJ2-3, the V gene TRBV5-5; the D gene is possibly TRBD2 (6 bases). CDR1 is SGHKS, CDR2 YYEKEE, per germline (reference sequence). This CDR3 region has 14 residues. V was cut by 3 bases and J by 6 bases, with 14 bases left in between. CDR3 protein: CASSSGGVGDTQYF. In DNA, the CDR3 is TGTGCCAGCAGCTCAGGCGGGGTTGGGGATACGCAGTATTTT.

This sequence joins TRBV6-6 and TRBJ2-3, with TRBD2 as a possible D gene (5 bases). The CDR3 sequence is 13 residues long. Germline V gene lookup returns CDR1 MNHNY and CDR2 SVGAGI (reference sequence). V gave up 7 bases and J gave up 6 bases, with 14 bases separating them. DNA of the CDR3: TGTGCCAGCACACCTAGGGAGCCCGATACGCAGTATTTT. Protein: CASTPREPDTQYF.

This clone was seen a single time. The chain employs TRBV6-1 and TRBJ1-4; D might be TRBD1 (6 bases). From germline, CDR1 is MNHNS and CDR2 SASEGT. The V end lost 5 bases, the J end lost 0 bases, and 10 bases lay between the germline ends. This CDR3 spans 15 amino acids. The CDR3 here is CASSSRQATNEKLFF. CDR3 nucleotide sequence: TGTGCCAGCAGTTCAAGACAGGCAACTAATGAAAAACTGTTTTTT.

The chain uses TRBV6-5 and TRBJ1-1; D is possibly TRBD1 (5 bases). Germline V gene sequence: CDR1 MNHEY, CDR2 SVGAGI. CDR3 length: 14 amino acids. The V end was cut by 5 bases, the J end by 1 base, with 11 bases between. The CDR3 region is CASSRPDRNTEAFF. The CDR3, as DNA: TGTGCCAGCAGTCGGCCTGACAGGAACACTGAAGCTTTCTTT.

This clone was found once. The chain has TRBV10-3 and TRBJ1-1; a weak D match, TRBD1 (6 bases). Germline CDR1 reads ENHRY; CDR2 reads SYGVKD. The CDR3 sequence is 15 residues long. The V and J ends lost 3 bases and 5 bases respectively, with 16 bases between them. The CDR3 region is CAISDPTGIKTEAFF. CDR3 nucleotides: TGTGCCATCAGTGACCCCACAGGGATTAAGACTGAAGCTTTCTTT.

The V call is TRBV2, the J call TRBJ2-5; a possible D gene is TRBD2 (6 bases). This CDR3 is 13 amino acids long. V was trimmed by 7 bases and J by 4 bases, leaving 13 bases between them. CDR1 is SNHLY, CDR2 FYNNEI, per germline. The CDR3 nucleotides are TGTGCCAGCATATTGGTCGGGGGAGAGACCCAGTACTTC. Translation: CASILVGGETQYF.

CDR3 sequence (DNA): TGTGCCAGCAGTTACGGAGGGGTCAATCAGCCCCAGCATTTT. It codes for CASSYGGVNQPQHF. V and J are TRBV6-2 or TRBV6-3 and TRBJ1-5; possibly TRBD1 for D (5 bases). Trimming pared 2 bases from V and 3 bases from J, leaving 8 bases between. There are 14 residues in the CDR3. Looked up from germline, CDR1 is MNHEY and CDR2 is SVGEGT.

In its sample, this clone was seen once. The chain combines TRBV10-3 with TRBJ2-1, with 15 bases that match TRBD2. This CDR3 has 18 residues. Germline CDR1 and CDR2: ENHRY and SYGVKD. J was trimmed by 0 bases and V by 7 bases; bases with no gene match: 7. The CDR3 DNA sequence: TGTGCCATCACACCGGGACTAGCGGGAGGTGGCTCCTACAATGAGCAGTTCTTC. Its protein is CAITPGLAGGGSYNEQFF.

The gene calls are TRBV27 and TRBJ2-3; TRBD1 is a possible D gene (6 bases). The CDR3 spans 18 residues. CDR1 and CDR2 from the germline V gene are MNHEY and SMNVEV (reference sequence). Trimming cost V 1 base and J 6 bases, with 23 bases left between them. The CDR3 loop is CASSLLTTAQPRGDTQYF. CDR3 nucleotide sequence: TGTGCCAGCAGTTTATTAACAACGGCACAACCGAGGGGGGATACGCAGTATTTT.

This clone has just a few counts. The chain couples TRBV7-8 to TRBJ2-7; 7 bases line up with TRBD1. V dropped 5 bases and J dropped 4; count of bases not matched to a gene: 5. Germline V CDR1 and CDR2: SGHVS, FQNEAQ. The CDR3 is 13 amino acids. The CDR3 region is CASSEWDSYEQYF. Here the CDR3 DNA reads TGTGCCAGCAGCGAATGGGACAGTTACGAGCAGTACTTC.

V and J are TRBV2 and TRBJ2-3, with 9 bases fitting TRBD1. This CDR3 is 13 amino acids long. The germline V gene has CDR1 SNHLY and CDR2 FYNNEI. Losses at the gene ends were 6 bases for V and 7 bases for J; bases not matched to a gene: 5. The CDR3 DNA reads as TGTGCCAGCAGGGGACAGGGAGGGTATACGCAGTATTTT. Amino acid sequence: CASRGQGGYTQYF.

This rearrangement joins TRBV27 to TRBJ2-5, with no clear D. The CDR3 consists of 13 residues. Trimming took 0 bases from V and 8 from J, leaving 10 bases between them. From germline, CDR1 is MNHEY and CDR2 SMNVEV (reference sequence). CDR3: CASSLSPAATQYF. The CDR3 DNA follows: TGTGCCAGCAGTTTATCGCCGGCGGCCACCCAGTACTTC.